This passage covers 10 T cell receptor beta chains from one sample sequenced in a study of radiotherapy plus CTLA-4 blockade in lung cancer. Sequenced by immunoSEQ multiplex PCR; TCRdb stores in-frame clones only, minus some. The sample shows tens of thousands of clones, about 87% of them seen only once. The source was peripheral blood, collected from a patient treated with radiotherapy plus ipilimumab. These receptors were obtained from a human donor with non-small cell lung cancer that progressed on radiotherapy plus ipilimumab.

The CDR3 reads CASSSGQSSYEQYF. DNA for the CDR3: TGCGCCAGCAGCTCGGGGCAGAGCTCCTACGAGCAGTACTTC. The J gene is TRBJ2-7, the V gene TRBV5-1; D tentatively fits TRBD1 or TRBD2 (5 bases each). From germline, CDR1 is SGHRS and CDR2 YFSETQ. This CDR3 is 14 amino acids long. The V end lost 3 bases, the J end lost 0 bases, and 10 bases lay between the germline ends.

This chain joins TRBV5-1 and TRBJ2-6; 7 bases line up with TRBD2. The CDR3 loop spans 21 amino acids. Looked up from germline, CDR1 is SGHRS and CDR2 is YFSETQ. Trimming cost V 1 base and J 0 bases; bases outside gene matches: 16. CDR3 sequence (DNA): TGCGCCAGCAGCTTGCCGGGGGGTCCCTCGCAGGGCGGCTCTGGGGCCAACGTCCTGACTTTC. Amino acid sequence: CASSLPGGPSQGGSGANVLTF. The full variable domain, completed using reference TRBV5-1 and TRBJ2-6, is KAGVTQTPRYLIKTRGQQVTLSCSPISGHRSVSWYQQTPGQGLQFLFEYFSETQRNKGNFPGRFSGRQFSNSRSEMNVSTLELGDSALYLCASSLPGGPSQGGSGANVLTFGAGSRLTVL.

This clone was seen only once. V and J are TRBV7-2 and TRBJ2-7, with TRBD2 identical over 12 bases. Germline loops: CDR1 SGHTA, CDR2 FQGNSA. The V segment lost 5 bases and the J segment 3 bases; nucleotides outside the gene matches: 17. The CDR3 extends over 19 amino acids. This CDR3 is CASSSYAQRTSGKDYEQYF. The DNA for the CDR3 is TGTGCCAGCAGCAGTTACGCCCAAAGGACTAGCGGGAAGGACTACGAGCAGTACTTC.

This sequence joins TRBV4-2 and TRBJ1-6; tentatively, D is TRBD1 (5 bases). The CDR3 runs 16 residues. The V gene's germline CDR1 is LGHNA and CDR2 YNFKEQ. The V end lost 2 bases, the J end lost 7 bases, and 15 bases lay between the germline ends. CDR3 amino acids: CASSQIPDSLNSPLHF. In nucleotides, the CDR3 is TGTGCCAGCAGCCAAATACCTGACAGTCTCAATTCACCCCTCCACTTT.

V usage is TRBV6-5 and J usage is TRBJ1-4; TRBD1 matches 7 bases. V trimming: 2 bases; J trimming: 7 bases; junction bases outside the gene matches: 4. CDR1 MNHEY and CDR2 SVGAGI come from the germline V gene. The CDR3 covers 14 residues. CDR3 in amino acids: CASSYRGRGEKLFF. CDR3 DNA sequence: TGTGCCAGCAGTTACAGGGGGCGCGGTGAAAAACTGTTTTTT.

V usage is TRBV6-5 and J usage is TRBJ2-7, with TRBD1 matching 9 bases. The V gene end was trimmed by 6 bases and the J gene end by 2 bases; junction bases not matched to a gene: 5. The germline gives CDR1 MNHEY, CDR2 SVGAGI. The CDR3 is 14 residues long. This CDR3 is CASRPGQGPYEQYF. The CDR3 DNA sequence: TGTGCCAGCAGGCCGGGACAGGGACCCTACGAGCAGTACTTC.

The gene calls are TRBV10-3 and TRBJ1-1; tentatively, D is TRBD1 (5 bases). The CDR3 spans 14 residues. The V end lost 11 bases, the J end lost 1 base, and 17 bases lay between the germline ends. The germline V gene has CDR1 ENHRY and CDR2 SYGVKD. In DNA form, the CDR3 reads TGTGCCTCGCGTCCGGGACCCAGGAACACTGAAGCTTTCTTT. Amino acids: CASRPGPRNTEAFF.

This chain uses TRBV5-4 with TRBJ2-3; possible D gene TRBD1, 5 bases. The germline CDR1 and CDR2 sequences are SGHNT and YYREEE (reference sequence). The CDR3 sequence is 12 residues long. The ends were cut back, 5 bases at V and 1 base at J, with 5 bases in the middle. The CDR3 bases are TGTGCCAGCAGACAGGGCACAGATACGCAGTATTTT. This encodes CASRQGTDTQYF.

J is TRBJ2-1 and V is TRBV15; D might be TRBD1 (6 bases). The ends were cut back, 0 bases at V and 0 bases at J, with 18 bases in the middle. Germline loops: CDR1 LNHNV, CDR2 YYDKDF (reference sequence). This CDR3 has 19 residues. CDR3 in DNA: TGTGCCACCAGCAGAGAAGAGGTTTGGACAGCCGACTCCTACAATGAGCAGTTCTTC. It translates to CATSREEVWTADSYNEQFF. The complete variable domain, with remaining parts taken from reference TRBV15 and TRBJ2-1, reads DAMVIQNPRYQVTQFGKPVTLSCSQTLNHNVMYWYQQKSSQAPKLLFHYYDKDFNNEADTPDNFQSRRPNTSFCFLDIRSPGLGDTAMYLCATSREEVWTADSYNEQFFGPGTRLTVL.

The CDR3 spells CASSPPLSGNDYGYTF. The CDR3 coding sequence is TGTGCCAGCTCACCACCCCTTTCGGGGAATGACTATGGCTACACCTTC. The chain uses TRBV18 and TRBJ1-2, with D uncertain. Germline values: CDR1 KGHSH, CDR2 LQKENI. The CDR3 covers 16 residues. Trimming pared 0 bases from V and 3 bases from J, leaving 14 bases between.